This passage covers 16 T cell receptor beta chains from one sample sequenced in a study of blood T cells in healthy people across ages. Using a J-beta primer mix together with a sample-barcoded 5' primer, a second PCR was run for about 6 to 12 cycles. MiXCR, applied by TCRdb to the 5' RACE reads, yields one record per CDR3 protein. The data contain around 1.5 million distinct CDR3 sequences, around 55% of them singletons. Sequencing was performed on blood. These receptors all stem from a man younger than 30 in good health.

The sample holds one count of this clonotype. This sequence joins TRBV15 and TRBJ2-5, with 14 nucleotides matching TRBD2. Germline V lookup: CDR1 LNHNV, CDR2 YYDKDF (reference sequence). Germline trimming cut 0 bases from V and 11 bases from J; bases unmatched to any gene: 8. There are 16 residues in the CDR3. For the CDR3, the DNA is TGTGCCACCAGCAGAGAGTGGACTAGCGGGAGGTGGGAGCAGTACTTC. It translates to CATSREWTSGRWEQYF.

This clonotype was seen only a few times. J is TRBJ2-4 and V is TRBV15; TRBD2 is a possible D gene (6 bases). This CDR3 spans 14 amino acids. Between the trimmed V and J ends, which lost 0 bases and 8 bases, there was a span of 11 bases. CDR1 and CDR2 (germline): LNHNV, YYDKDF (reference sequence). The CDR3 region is CATSRDFGSDIQYF. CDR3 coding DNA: TGTGCCACCAGCAGAGATTTCGGGAGTGACATTCAGTACTTC.

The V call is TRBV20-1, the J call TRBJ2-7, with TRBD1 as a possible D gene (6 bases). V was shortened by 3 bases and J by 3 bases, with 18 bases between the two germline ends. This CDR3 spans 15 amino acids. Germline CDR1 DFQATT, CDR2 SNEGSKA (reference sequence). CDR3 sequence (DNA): TGCAGTGCTAGTTCAGGGGATAAACTATTCTACGAGCAGTACTTC. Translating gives CSASSGDKLFYEQYF.

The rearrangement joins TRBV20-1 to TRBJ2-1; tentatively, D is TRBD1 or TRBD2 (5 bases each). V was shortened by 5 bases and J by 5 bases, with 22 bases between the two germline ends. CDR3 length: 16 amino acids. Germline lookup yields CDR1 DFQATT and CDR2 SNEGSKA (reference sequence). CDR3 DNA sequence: TGCAGTGCTCTAGCCCCCGGGACCCCGAGAGACAATGAGCAGTTCTTC. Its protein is CSALAPGTPRDNEQFF.

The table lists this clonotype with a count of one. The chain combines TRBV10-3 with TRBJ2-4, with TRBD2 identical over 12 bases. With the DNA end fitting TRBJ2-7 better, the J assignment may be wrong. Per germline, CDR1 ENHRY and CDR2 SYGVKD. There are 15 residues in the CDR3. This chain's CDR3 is CAISEGLAGIYEQYF. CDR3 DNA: TGTGCCATCAGTGAGGGACTAGCGGGGATCTACGAGCAGTACTTC.

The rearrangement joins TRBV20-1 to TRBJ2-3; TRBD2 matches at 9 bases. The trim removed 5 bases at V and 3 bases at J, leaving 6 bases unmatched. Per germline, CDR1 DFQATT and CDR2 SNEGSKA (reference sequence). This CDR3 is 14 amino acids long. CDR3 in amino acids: CSADLAGETDTQYF. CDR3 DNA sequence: TGCAGTGCTGATTTAGCGGGGGAAACAGATACGCAGTATTTT.

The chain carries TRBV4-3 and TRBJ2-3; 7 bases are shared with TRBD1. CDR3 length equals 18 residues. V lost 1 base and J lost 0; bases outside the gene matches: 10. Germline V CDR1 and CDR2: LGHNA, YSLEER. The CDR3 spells CASSQAYPGTASTDTQYF. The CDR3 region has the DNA TGCGCCAGCAGCCAAGCTTATCCAGGGACAGCTAGCACAGATACGCAGTATTTT.

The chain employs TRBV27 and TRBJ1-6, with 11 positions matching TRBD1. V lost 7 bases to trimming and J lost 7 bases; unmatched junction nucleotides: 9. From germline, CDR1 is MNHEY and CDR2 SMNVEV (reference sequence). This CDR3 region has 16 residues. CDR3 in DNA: TGTGCCAGCACCTGGACAGGGGGCCCCCAAAATTCACCCCTCCACTTT. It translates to CASTWTGGPQNSPLHF.

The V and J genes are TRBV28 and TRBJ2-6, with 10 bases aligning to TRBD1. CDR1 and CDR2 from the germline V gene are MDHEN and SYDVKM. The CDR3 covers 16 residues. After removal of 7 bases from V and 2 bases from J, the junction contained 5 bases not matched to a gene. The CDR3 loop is CASKKGQGAGANVLTF. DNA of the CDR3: TGTGCCAGCAAAAAAGGACAGGGGGCTGGGGCCAACGTCCTGACTTTC.

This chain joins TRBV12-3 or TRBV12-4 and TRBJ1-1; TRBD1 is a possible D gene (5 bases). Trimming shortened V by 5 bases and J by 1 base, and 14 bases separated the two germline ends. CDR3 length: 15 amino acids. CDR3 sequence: CASSPGFGGNTEAFF. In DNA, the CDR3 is TGTGCCAGCAGTCCCGGTTTCGGGGGGAACACTGAAGCTTTCTTT.

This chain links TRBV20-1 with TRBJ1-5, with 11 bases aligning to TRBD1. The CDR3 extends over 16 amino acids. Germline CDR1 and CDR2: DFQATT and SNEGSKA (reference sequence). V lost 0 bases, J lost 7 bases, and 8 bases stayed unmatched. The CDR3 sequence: CSARDIGTGGWQPQHF. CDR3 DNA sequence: TGCAGTGCTAGAGATATAGGGACAGGGGGGTGGCAGCCCCAGCATTTT.

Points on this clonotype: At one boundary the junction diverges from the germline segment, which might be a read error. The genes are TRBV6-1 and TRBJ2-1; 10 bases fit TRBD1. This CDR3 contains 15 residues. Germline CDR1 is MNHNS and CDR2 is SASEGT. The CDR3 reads CASREGTGAWNEQFF. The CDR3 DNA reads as TGTGCCAGCAGGGAAGGGACAGGGGCGTGGAATGAGCAGTTCTTC.

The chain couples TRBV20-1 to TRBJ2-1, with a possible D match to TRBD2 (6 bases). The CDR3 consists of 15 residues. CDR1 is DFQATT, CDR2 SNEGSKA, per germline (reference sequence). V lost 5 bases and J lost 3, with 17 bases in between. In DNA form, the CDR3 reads TGCAGTGCTCCCCGGACTACCTCGGGCTACAATGAGCAGTTCTTC. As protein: CSAPRTTSGYNEQFF.

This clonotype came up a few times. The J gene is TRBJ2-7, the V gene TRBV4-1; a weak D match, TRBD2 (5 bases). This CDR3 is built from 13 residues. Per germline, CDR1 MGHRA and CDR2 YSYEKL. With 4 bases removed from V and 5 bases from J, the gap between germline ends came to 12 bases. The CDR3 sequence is CASSRIGINEQYF. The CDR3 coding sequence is TGCGCCAGCAGCCGGATCGGGATTAACGAGCAGTACTTC.

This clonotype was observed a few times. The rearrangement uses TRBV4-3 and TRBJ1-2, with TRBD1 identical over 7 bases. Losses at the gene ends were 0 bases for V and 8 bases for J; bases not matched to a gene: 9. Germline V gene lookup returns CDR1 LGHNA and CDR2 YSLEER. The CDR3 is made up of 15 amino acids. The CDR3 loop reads CASSQDPGQQRGYTF. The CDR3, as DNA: TGCGCCAGCAGCCAAGATCCGGGACAGCAAAGAGGCTACACCTTC.

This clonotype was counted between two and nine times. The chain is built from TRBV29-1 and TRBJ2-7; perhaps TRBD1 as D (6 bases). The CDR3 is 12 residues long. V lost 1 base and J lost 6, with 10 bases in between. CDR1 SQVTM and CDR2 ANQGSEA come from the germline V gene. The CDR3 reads CSVEVRGGEQYF. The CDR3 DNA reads TGCAGCGTTGAAGTCAGGGGTGGCGAGCAGTACTTC.